This T cell receptor (beta chain) was recovered during a study of radiation and T cells in renal cell carcinoma. Findings of the study overall: Top tumor clonotypes rose in blood 2 weeks post-radiation, then contracted.

As to this clone: What it binds is not known.

The table came from immunoSEQ multiplex PCR; TCRdb's copy has only in-frame clones and leaves some out. Of about 170,000 clones listed, about 85% are singletons. This sample's time point: blood 4 weeks post-SBRT, at nephrectomy. The treatment denotes: 15 Gy SBRT to primary tumor, nephrectomy 4 weeks later. Blood was sampled at baseline, 2 weeks and 4 weeks after SBRT. This renal cell carcinoma was of the clear cell type. The CDR3 runs 14 residues. The germline V gene encodes CDR1 MDHEN and CDR2 SYDVKM. Trimming stripped 3 bases from V and 4 bases from J, with 10 bases between. The rearrangement uses TRBV28 and TRBJ1-5, with D tentatively TRBD1 (5 bases). The sequences come from blood, collected from a patient whose treatment included radiotherapy and nephrectomy. This clonotype was sampled from a woman in her forties or fifties with renal cell carcinoma. The CDR3 region has the DNA TGTGCCAGCAGTTTGGGGGACGGGAATCAGCCCCAGCATTTT. As protein: CASSLGDGNQPQHF.